The T cell receptor beta chain under discussion was sequenced for a study of Graves' ophthalmopathy and Graves' hyperthyroidism. Study-level background: Over 18 months of follow-up, stable hyperthyroidism required that no ophthalmopathy appear. General study results and limits: The study's model predicted ophthalmopathy progression at about 68% sensitivity and around 75% specificity.

None of the included patients had other autoimmune diseases, uncontrolled infections, pregnancy or lactation, as these led to exclusion. Clinical symptoms and serum thyroxine were used for diagnosis; TRAb, thyroid ultrasound and orbital computed tomography were also relied on. With respect to this clonotype: Its specificity is unknown.

Researchers took RNA transcripts and amplified TCR beta CDR3 regions from them. HTBI primers served in a first-round RT-PCR, which a second-round multiplex PCR followed. TCRdb redid the calling of the multiplex PCR reads with MiXCR, one entry per CDR3 protein. The sample carries over a million distinct CDR3 sequences, about two fifths recorded once. The CDR3 contains 13 residues. Trimming took 5 bases from V and 0 from J, leaving 11 bases between them. The germline CDR1 and CDR2 sequences are DFQATT and SNEGSKA (reference sequence). Specimen: peripheral blood or thyroid tissue (not recorded which). The chain is built from TRBV20-1 and TRBJ2-7, with D tentatively TRBD2 (6 bases). This receptor was identified in an adult man with Graves' hyperthyroidism. The CDR3 sequence: CSAASVSSYEQYF. CDR3 nucleotide sequence: TGCAGTGCTGCTAGCGTTAGCTCCTACGAGCAGTACTTC.